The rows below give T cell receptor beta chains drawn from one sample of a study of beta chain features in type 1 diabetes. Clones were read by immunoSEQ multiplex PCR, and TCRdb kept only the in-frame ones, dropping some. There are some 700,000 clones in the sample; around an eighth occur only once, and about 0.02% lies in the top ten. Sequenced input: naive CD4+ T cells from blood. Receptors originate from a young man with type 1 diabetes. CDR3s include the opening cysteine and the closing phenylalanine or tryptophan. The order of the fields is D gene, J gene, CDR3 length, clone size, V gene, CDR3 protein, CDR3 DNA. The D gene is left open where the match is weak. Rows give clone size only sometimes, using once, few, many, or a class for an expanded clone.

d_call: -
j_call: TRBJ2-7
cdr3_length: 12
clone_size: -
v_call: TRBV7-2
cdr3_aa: CASSSQGREQYF
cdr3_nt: TGTGCCAGCAGCTCCCAGGGGCGCGAGCAGTACTTC

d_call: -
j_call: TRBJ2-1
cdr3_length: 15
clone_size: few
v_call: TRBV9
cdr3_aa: CASSPRGTSYNEQFF
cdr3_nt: TGTGCCAGCAGCCCCCGGGGGACCTCCTACAATGAGCAGTTCTTC

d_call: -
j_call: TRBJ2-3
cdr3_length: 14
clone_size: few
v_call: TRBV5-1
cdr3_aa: CASSLTYSRDTQYF
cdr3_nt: TGCGCCAGCAGCTTGACTTACTCCCGGGATACGCAGTATTTT

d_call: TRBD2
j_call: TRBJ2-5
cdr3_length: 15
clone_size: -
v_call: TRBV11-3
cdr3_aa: CASSFTSGEQETQYF
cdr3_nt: TGTGCCAGCAGCTTCACTAGCGGGGAACAAGAGACCCAGTACTTC

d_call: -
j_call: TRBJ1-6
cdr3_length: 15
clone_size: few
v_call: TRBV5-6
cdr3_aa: CASRPFLGPNSPLHF
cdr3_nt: TGTGCCAGCAGACCTTTTTTGGGGCCTAATTCACCCCTCCACTTT

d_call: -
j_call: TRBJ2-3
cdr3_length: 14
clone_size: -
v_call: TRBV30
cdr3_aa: CASTLEASTDTQYF
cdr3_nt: TGTGCCTCAACCCTCGAGGCGAGCACAGATACGCAGTATTTT

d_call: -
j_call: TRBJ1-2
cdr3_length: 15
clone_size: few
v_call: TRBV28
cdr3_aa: CASSPHQGRGYGYTF
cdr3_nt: TGTGCCAGCAGTCCACACCAGGGTAGAGGGTATGGCTACACCTTC

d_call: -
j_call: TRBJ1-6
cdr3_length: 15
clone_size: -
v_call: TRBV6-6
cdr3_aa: CASRTASSYNSPLHF
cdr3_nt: TGTGCCAGCAGAACAGCTAGCTCCTATAATTCACCCCTCCACTTT

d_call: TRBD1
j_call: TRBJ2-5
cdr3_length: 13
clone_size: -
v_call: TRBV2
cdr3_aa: CASSDRVLETQYF
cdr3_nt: TGTGCCAGCAGCGACAGGGTCCTGGAGACCCAGTACTTC

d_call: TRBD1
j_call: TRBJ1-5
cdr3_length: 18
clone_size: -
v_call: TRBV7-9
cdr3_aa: CASSHPRGIVGGNQPQHF
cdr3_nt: TGTGCCAGCAGCCATCCCAGGGGGATCGTGGGGGGCAATCAGCCCCAGCATTTT

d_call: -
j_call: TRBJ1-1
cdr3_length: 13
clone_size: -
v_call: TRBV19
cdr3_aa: CASSSSRDTEAFF
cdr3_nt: TGTGCCAGTAGCAGCAGTCGGGACACTGAAGCTTTCTTT

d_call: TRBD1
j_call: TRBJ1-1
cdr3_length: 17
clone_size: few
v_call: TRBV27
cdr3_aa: CASSSTGVVRMNTEAFF
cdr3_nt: TGTGCCAGCTCCTCCACAGGGGTAGTCAGGATGAACACTGAAGCTTTCTTT